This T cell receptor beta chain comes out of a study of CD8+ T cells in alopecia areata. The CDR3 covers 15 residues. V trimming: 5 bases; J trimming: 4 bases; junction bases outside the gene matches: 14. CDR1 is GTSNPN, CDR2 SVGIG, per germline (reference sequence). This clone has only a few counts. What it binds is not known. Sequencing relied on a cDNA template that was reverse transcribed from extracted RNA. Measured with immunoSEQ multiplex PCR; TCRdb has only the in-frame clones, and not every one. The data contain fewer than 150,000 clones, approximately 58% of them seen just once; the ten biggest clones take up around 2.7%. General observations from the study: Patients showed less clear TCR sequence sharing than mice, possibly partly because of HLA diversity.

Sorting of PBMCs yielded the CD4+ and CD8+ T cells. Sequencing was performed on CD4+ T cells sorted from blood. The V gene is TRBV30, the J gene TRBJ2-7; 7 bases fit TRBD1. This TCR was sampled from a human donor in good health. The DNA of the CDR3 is TGTGCCTGGGGCCGATTTAAACAGGGGCGGTACGAGCAGTACTTC. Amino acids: CAWGRFKQGRYEQYF.